This passage covers 5 T cell receptor beta chains from one sample sequenced in a study of PD-1 blockade in classical Hodgkin lymphoma. The sample's time point: cycle 4 day 1 (C4D1), after 6 weeks of nivolumab. All trial patients relapsed after autologous stem cell transplantation. Sequencing was performed with immunoSEQ multiplex PCR; in TCRdb, only in-frame clones are kept and a portion is missing. The sample lists approximately 27,000 clones; over 75% were seen once. The sample here was peripheral blood mononuclear cells (PBMCs), taken before the fourth cycle of nivolumab. These receptor sequences come from a human donor with classical Hodgkin lymphoma.

The chain combines TRBV30 with TRBJ1-2; weak D call: TRBD1 (5 bases). CDR1 and CDR2 (germline): GTSNPN, SVGIG (reference sequence). CDR3 length equals 13 residues. V lost 3 bases, J lost 7 bases, and 15 bases lay in between. CDR3 sequence: CAWRDRGDSGYTF. The CDR3 DNA reads TGTGCCTGGAGGGATAGGGGTGATAGTGGCTACACCTTC.

Concerning this clone: Other DNA sequences in this specimen translate into the identical CDR3. The V call is TRBV30, the J call TRBJ2-6, with D possibly matching TRBD1 (6 bases). The CDR3 runs to 14 residues. The germline V gene encodes CDR1 GTSNPN and CDR2 SVGIG (reference sequence). V gave up 8 bases and J gave up 2 bases, with 13 bases separating them. The CDR3 DNA reads TGTGCCGGTACAGGGAGCACTGGGGCCAACGTCCTGACTTTC. Protein product: CAGTGSTGANVLTF.

This chain joins TRBV9 and TRBJ1-2; 9 bases line up with TRBD1. Trimming took 4 bases from V and 7 from J; bases not matched to a gene: 11. Germline V gene lookup returns CDR1 SGDLS and CDR2 YYNGEE. The length of the CDR3 is 15 residues. DNA for the CDR3: TGTGCCAGCAGCAAAATACAGGGGGCGCCGTTTGGCTACACCTTC. It encodes CASSKIQGAPFGYTF.

Points on this clone: The same CDR3 is also encoded by other DNA sequences in this sample. This chain joins TRBV5-6 and TRBJ2-7, with 7 nucleotides matching TRBD1. V lost 3 bases, J lost 0 bases, and 3 bases stayed unmatched. In germline, CDR1 is SGHDT, CDR2 YYEEEE. CDR3 length equals 14 residues. CDR3 DNA sequence: TGTGCCAGCAGCTGGACAGGACCCTCCTACGAGCAGTACTTC. It encodes CASSWTGPSYEQYF.

V is TRBV7-9 and J is TRBJ2-6; the D is unclear. Between the trimmed V and J ends, which lost 5 bases and 0 bases, there was a span of 17 bases. The CDR3 has 18 amino acids. Germline V gene data show CDR1 as SEHNR and CDR2 as FQNEAQ (reference sequence). CDR3 residues: CASSPRRGNHSGANVLTF. DNA for the CDR3: TGTGCCAGCAGCCCCAGACGCGGTAATCACTCTGGGGCCAACGTCCTGACTTTC.